Sequencing of this TCR beta chain was carried out in a study of control samples from healthy donors and cancer patients. Germline CDR1 and CDR2: SGHDN and FVKESK. The germline V and J ends were trimmed by 2 bases and 2 bases, with 13 bases remaining between them. The CDR3 contains 17 residues. The assay was immunoSEQ multiplex PCR, and TCRdb's table has in-frame clones only and misses some. In the table there are about 79,000 clones, 80% to 95% of which are singletons. This clone appeared once. The rearrangement joins TRBV14 to TRBJ2-6; D assignment may be TRBD1 or TRBD2 (5 bases each). The receptor was derived from a woman aged 40-49 years with lung cancer. Sequenced: PBMCs. CDR3 amino acids: CASSQLRGATGANVLTF. The DNA of the CDR3 is TGTGCCAGCAGCCAATTGAGGGGCGCGACTGGGGCCAACGTCCTGACTTTC.